This T cell receptor (beta chain) was identified in a study of blood T cell repertoires in COVID-19. Turning to the study itself: The United States, Italy and Spain supplied acute and convalescent COVID-19 samples. T cells, B-cell-depleted T cells, or PBMCs supplied cDNA or gDNA.

In the original processing: Nucleated cell number was recorded as an estimate derived from reference gene primer amplification. The table came from immunoSEQ multiplex PCR; TCRdb's copy has only in-frame clones and leaves some out. The DNA was the basis for D and trimming; V, J and clone size are from that table. The sample includes roughly 380,000 clones, approximately 77% of them seen just once. The V end lost 4 bases, the J end lost 4 bases, and 11 bases lay between the germline ends. The CDR3 consists of 14 residues. Germline V lookup: CDR1 SGHDN, CDR2 FVKESK. The sample consisted of peripheral blood. The genes are TRBV14 and TRBJ1-3; possible D gene TRBD1, 5 bases. This receptor was obtained from a human donor with acute or convalescent COVID-19. The donor label of this sample is uncertain. The chain's CDR3 is CASSPRGRGNTIYF. The CDR3 DNA is TGTGCCAGCAGCCCTCGGGGGAGGGGAAACACCATATATTTT.